This TCR beta chain is drawn from a study of Ad26.COV2.S vaccination and SARS-CoV-2 variants. Treatment given: 15 to 20 received Ad26.COV2.S at low or high dose, single or two shots; 5 received placebo; per-sample allocation not given. The study sampled participants on day 63 after the first vaccine or placebo injection. This CDR3 is 15 amino acids long. Looked up from germline, CDR1 is SGHRS and CDR2 is YFSETQ. V dropped 4 bases and J dropped 4; count of bases not matched to a gene: 7. The assay was immunoSEQ multiplex PCR, and TCRdb's table has in-frame clones only and misses some. This sample has about 410,000 clones, with about 85% found just once.

The chain joins TRBV5-1 to TRBJ2-3, with 9 bases matching TRBD1. The receptor was derived from a person between 18 and 65 years old who received the Ad26.COV2.S COVID-19 vaccine or a placebo. The sample in question was peripheral blood, obtained in a trial of Ad26.COV2.S vaccine versus placebo. The CDR3 loop reads CASSPGTGSADTQYF. The CDR3 nucleotides are TGCGCCAGCAGCCCAGGGACAGGGAGCGCAGATACGCAGTATTTT.